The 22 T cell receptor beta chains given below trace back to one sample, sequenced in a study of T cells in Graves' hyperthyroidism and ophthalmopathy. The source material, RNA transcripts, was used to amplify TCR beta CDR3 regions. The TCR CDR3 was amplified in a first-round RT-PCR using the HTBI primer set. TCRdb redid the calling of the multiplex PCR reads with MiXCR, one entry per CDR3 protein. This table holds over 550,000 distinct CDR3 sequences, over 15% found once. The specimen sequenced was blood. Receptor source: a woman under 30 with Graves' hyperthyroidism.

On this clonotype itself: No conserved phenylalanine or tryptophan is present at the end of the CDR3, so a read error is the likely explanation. The CDR3 region has the DNA TGTGCCAGCAGTCCCCTCCCGGCTTCGAGCTCCTATAATTCACCCCTCCACCTT. Translation gives CASSPLPASSSYNSPLHL. This chain links TRBV28 with TRBJ1-6, with D uncertain. The CDR3 totals 18 residues. Trimming cost V 5 bases and J 0 bases, with 17 bases left between them. Germline V gene sequence: CDR1 MDHEN, CDR2 SYDVKM.

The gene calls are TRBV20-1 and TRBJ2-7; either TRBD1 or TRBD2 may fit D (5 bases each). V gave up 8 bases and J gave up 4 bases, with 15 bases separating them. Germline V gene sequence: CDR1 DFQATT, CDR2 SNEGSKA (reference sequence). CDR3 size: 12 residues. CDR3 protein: CSPRGDGYEQYF. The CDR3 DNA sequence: TGCAGTCCTCGAGGGGACGGGTACGAGCAGTACTTC.

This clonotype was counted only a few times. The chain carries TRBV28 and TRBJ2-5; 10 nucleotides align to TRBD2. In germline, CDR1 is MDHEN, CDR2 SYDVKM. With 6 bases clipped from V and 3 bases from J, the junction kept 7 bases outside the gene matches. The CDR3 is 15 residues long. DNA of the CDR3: TGTGCCAGCAGCCAAGCGGGAGGGGGTGAAGAGACCCAGTACTTC. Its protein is CASSQAGGGEETQYF.

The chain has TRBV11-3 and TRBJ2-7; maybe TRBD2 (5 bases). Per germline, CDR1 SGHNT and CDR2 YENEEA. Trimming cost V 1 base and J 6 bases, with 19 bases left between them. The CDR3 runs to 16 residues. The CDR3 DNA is TGTGCCAGCAGCTTAGGAGGGTGGGGTGGTAGGAGCGAGCAGTACTTC. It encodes CASSLGGWGGRSEQYF.

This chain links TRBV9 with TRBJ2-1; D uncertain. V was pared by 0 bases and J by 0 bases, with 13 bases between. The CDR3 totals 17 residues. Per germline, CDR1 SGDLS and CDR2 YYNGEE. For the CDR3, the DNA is TGTGCCAGCAGCGTAGACTTCTTTCGGAGCTCCTACAATGAGCAGTTCTTC. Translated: CASSVDFFRSSYNEQFF.

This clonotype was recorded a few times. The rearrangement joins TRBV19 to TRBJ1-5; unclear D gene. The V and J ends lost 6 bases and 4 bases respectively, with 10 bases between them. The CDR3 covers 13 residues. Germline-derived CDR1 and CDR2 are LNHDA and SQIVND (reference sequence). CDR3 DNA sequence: TGTGCCAGTAGAAGGGTCCTAAATCAGCCCCAGCATTTT. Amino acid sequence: CASRRVLNQPQHF.

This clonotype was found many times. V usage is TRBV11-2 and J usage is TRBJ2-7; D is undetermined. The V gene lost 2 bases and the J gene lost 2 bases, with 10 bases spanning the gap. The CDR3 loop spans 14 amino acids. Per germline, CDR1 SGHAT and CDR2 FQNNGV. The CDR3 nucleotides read TGTGCCAGCAGCTTAAGCACTATGACCTACGAGCAGTACTTC. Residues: CASSLSTMTYEQYF.

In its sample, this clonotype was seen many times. The CDR3 DNA reads as TGTGCCAGCAGTGGAGTAGCGGGAGAGTTCCCCAACTACGAGCAGTACTTC. Amino acids: CASSGVAGEFPNYEQYF. The chain combines TRBV2 with TRBJ2-7; the match to TRBD2 covers 9 bases. CDR1 is SNHLY, CDR2 FYNNEI, per germline. Trimming at V came to 4 bases and at J to 3 bases, leaving 13 bases not matched to a gene. This CDR3 has 17 residues. Full variable domain (outside the CDR3, taken from reference TRBV2 and TRBJ2-7): EPEVTQTPSHQVTQMGQEVILRCVPISNHLYFYWYRQILGQKVEFLVSFYNNEISEKSEIFDDQFSVERPDGSNFTLKIRSTKLEDSAMYFCASSGVAGEFPNYEQYFGPGTRLTVT.

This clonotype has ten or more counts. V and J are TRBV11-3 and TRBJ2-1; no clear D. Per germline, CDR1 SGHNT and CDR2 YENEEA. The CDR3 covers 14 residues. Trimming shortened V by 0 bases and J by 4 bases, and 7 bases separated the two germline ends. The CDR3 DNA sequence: TGTGCCAGCAGCTTAGATGCTAGATACAATGAGCAGTTCTTC. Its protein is CASSLDARYNEQFF.

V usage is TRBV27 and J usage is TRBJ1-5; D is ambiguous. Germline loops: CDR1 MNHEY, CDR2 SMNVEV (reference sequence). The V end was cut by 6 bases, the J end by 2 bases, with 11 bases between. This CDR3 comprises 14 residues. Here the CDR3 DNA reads TGTGCCAGCAGGCCAGGCGTGGGCAATCAGCCCCAGCATTTT. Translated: CASRPGVGNQPQHF.

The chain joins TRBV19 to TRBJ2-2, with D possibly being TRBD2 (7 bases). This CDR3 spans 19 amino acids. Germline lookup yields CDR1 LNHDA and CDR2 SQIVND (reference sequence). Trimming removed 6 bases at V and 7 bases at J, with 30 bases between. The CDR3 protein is CASRPSYGGGHPSSGELFF. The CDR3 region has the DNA TGTGCCAGTAGACCCTCATATGGGGGGGGCCACCCTTCTAGCGGGGAGCTGTTTTTT.

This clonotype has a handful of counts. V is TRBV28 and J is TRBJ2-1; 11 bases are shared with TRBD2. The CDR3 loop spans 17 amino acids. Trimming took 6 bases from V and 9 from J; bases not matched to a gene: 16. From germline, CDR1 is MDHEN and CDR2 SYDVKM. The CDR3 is CASSPVASGGPRGEQFF. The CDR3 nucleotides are TGTGCCAGCAGCCCCGTAGCTAGCGGGGGGCCCAGGGGTGAGCAGTTCTTC.

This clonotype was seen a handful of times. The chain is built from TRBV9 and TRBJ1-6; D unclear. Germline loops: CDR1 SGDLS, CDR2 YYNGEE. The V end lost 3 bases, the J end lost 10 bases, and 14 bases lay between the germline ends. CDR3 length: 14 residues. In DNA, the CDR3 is TGTGCCAGCAGCGAAACAGTGTTTAACTCACCCCTCCACTTT. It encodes CASSETVFNSPLHF.

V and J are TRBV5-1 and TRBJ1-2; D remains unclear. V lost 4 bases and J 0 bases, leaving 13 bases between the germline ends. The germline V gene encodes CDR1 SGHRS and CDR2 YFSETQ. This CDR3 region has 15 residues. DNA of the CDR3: TGCGCCAGCAGCATCCGCGGAGCACCTAACTATGGCTACACCTTC. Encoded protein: CASSIRGAPNYGYTF.

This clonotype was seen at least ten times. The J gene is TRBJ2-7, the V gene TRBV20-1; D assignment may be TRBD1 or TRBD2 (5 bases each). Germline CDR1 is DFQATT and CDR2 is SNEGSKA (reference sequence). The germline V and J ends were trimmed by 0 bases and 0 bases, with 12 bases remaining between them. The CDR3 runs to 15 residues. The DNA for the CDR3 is TGCAGTGCTAGAGATTGGGACCCAGGCTCCTACGAGCAGTACTTC. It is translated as CSARDWDPGSYEQYF.

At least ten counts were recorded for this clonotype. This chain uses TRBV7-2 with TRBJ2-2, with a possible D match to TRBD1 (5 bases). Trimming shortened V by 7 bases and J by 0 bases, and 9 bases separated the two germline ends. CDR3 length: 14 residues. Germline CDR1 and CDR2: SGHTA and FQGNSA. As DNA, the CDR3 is TGTGCCAGCACACAGGTCACGAACACCGGGGAGCTGTTTTTT. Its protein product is CASTQVTNTGELFF.

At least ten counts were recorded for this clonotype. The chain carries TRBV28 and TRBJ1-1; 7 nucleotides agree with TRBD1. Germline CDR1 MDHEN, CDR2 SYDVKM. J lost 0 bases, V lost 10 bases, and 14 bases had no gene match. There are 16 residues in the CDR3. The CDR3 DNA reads TGTGCCACCTCCCGGGACAGAACTTACATGAACACTGAAGCTTTCTTT. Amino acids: CATSRDRTYMNTEAFF.

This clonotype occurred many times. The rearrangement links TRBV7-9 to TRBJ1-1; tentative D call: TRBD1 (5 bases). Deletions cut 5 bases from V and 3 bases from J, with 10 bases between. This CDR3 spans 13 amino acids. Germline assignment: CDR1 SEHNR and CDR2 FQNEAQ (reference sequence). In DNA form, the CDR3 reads TGTGCCAGCAGCCGAAGGGGTTACACTGAAGCTTTCTTT. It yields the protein CASSRRGYTEAFF.

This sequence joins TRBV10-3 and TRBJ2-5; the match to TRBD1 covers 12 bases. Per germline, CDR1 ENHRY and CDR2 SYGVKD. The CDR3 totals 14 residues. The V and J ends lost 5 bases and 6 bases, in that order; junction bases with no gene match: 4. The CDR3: CAISPGQGAKTQYF. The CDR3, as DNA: TGTGCCATCAGTCCGGGACAGGGGGCAAAGACCCAGTACTTC.

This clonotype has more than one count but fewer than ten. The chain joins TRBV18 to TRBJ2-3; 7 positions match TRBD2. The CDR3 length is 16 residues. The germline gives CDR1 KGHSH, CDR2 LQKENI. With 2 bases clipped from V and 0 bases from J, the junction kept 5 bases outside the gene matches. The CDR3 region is CASSPTRGSSTDTQYF. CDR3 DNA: TGTGCCAGCTCACCAACGCGGGGGTCTAGCACAGATACGCAGTATTTT. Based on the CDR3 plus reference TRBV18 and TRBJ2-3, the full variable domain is NAGVMQNPRHLVRRRGQEARLRCSPMKGHSHVYWYRQLPEEGLKFMVYLQKENIIDESGMPKERFSAEFPKEGPSILRIQQVVRGDSAAYFCASSPTRGSSTDTQYFGPGTRLTVL.

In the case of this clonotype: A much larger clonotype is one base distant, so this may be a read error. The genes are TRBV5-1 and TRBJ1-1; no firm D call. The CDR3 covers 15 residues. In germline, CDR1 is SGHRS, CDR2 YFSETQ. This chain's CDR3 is CASSLRQNKNTEGFF. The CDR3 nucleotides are TGCGCCAGCAGCTTACGCCAGAACAAGAACACTGAAGGTTTCTTT.

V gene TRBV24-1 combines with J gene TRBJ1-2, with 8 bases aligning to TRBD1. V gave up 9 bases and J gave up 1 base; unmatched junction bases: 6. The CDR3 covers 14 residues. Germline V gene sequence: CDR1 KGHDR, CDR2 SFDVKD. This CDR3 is CATGTDRVNYGYTF. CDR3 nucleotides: TGTGCCACCGGCACGGACAGGGTTAACTATGGCTACACCTTC.